These 13 T cell receptor beta chains share one sample of origin, sequenced in a study of cytomegalovirus exposure and HLA in healthy donors. The PCR had 60 Vbeta and 13 Jbeta primers. The assay was immunoSEQ multiplex PCR, and TCRdb's table has in-frame clones only and misses some. The table has over 65,000 clones, roughly four fifths seen once; the top ten hold around 6.3%. The sequenced sample was PBMCs. The receptor source for this set is a human donor in good health.

The chain combines TRBV7-3 with TRBJ1-5; D might be TRBD1 (6 bases). CDR1 and CDR2 (germline): SGHTA, FQGTGA. The length of the CDR3 is 14 residues. V lost 1 base to trimming and J lost 9 bases, with 13 bases between them. CDR3 nucleotide sequence: TGTGCCAGCAGCTTAAGGGGGCTGGTGAGGCCCCAGCATTTT. Its translation: CASSLRGLVRPQHF.

CDR3 protein: CSVAPGGGWTDTQYF. The CDR3 nucleotides are TGCAGCGTCGCCCCGGGGGGGGGTTGGACAGATACGCAGTATTTT. The chain joins TRBV29-1 to TRBJ2-3; 8 bases align to TRBD2. CDR3 length equals 15 residues. In germline, CDR1 is SQVTM, CDR2 ANQGSEA. J lost 3 bases, V lost 6 bases, and 11 bases had no gene match.

The V gene is TRBV5-1, the J gene TRBJ1-2, with a tentative D call TRBD1 (6 bases). V lost 4 bases to trimming and J lost 6 bases, with 10 bases between them. The length of the CDR3 is 12 residues. Looked up from germline, CDR1 is SGHRS and CDR2 is YFSETQ. CDR3 amino acids: CASSPQGDGYTF. The DNA for the CDR3 is TGCGCCAGCAGCCCACAGGGTGATGGCTACACCTTC.

The rearrangement joins TRBV30 to TRBJ2-3; a weak D match, TRBD2 (5 bases). V was pared by 2 bases and J by 4 bases, with 13 bases between. CDR1 is GTSNPN and CDR2 is SVGIG in the germline V gene (reference sequence). The CDR3 consists of 14 residues. Written as DNA, the CDR3 is TGTGCCTGGAGTATCGGGGTCAGCGCAGATACGCAGTATTTT. Amino acids: CAWSIGVSADTQYF.

The chain has TRBV5-1 and TRBJ1-6; 9 bases align to TRBD1. Germline CDR1 and CDR2: SGHRS and YFSETQ. V was pared by 4 bases and J by 4 bases, with 6 bases of the junction left unmatched. This CDR3 has 16 residues. The DNA of the CDR3 is TGCGCCAGCAGCCAGACAGGGGGACAGTATAATTCACCCCTCCACTTT. Amino acids: CASSQTGGQYNSPLHF.

This clone was seen only once. The V call is TRBV4-1, the J call TRBJ2-7, with 10 bases aligning to TRBD1. Trimming took 4 bases from V and 3 from J; bases not matched to a gene: 6. This CDR3 region has 15 residues. The germline CDR1 and CDR2 sequences are MGHRA and YSYEKL. CDR3 sequence reads: CASSPTTGGFYEQYF. CDR3 coding DNA: TGCGCCAGCAGCCCCACGACAGGGGGCTTCTACGAGCAGTACTTC.

V usage is TRBV23-1 and J usage is TRBJ1-2, with D possibly matching TRBD1 (5 bases). TRBV23-1 is an ORF, and what it does is uncertain. The CDR3 consists of 15 residues. V gave up 0 bases and J gave up 10 bases, with 18 bases separating them. The CDR3 here is CASSQSKGQGKNYTF. CDR3 DNA sequence: TGCGCCAGCAGTCAATCTAAGGGGCAGGGAAAGAACTACACCTTC.

This chain links TRBV5-6 with TRBJ2-5; the match to TRBD2 covers 9 bases. Germline V lookup: CDR1 SGHDT, CDR2 YYEEEE. This CDR3 contains 14 residues. The ends lost 3 bases at V and 4 bases at J; junction bases unmatched: 4. The CDR3 DNA follows: TGTGCCAGCAGCTGGGGACTAGCTGGAGAGACCCAGTACTTC. Its protein is CASSWGLAGETQYF.

The chain employs TRBV18 and TRBJ1-1, with D uncertain. CDR3 length: 13 residues. Germline CDR1 is KGHSH and CDR2 is LQKENI. Trimming cost V 4 bases and J 7 bases, with 13 bases left between them. The CDR3 coding sequence is TGTGCCAGCTCACTGCACGCGAACGATGAAGCTTTCTTT. Residues: CASSLHANDEAFF.

V and J are TRBV2 and TRBJ2-1; 11 bases align to TRBD2. Germline values: CDR1 SNHLY, CDR2 FYNNEI. The CDR3 has 16 residues. J lost 6 bases, V lost 4 bases, and 8 bases had no gene match. Here the CDR3 reads CASSARSGGASNEQFF. CDR3 nucleotide sequence: TGTGCCAGCAGTGCCCGTAGCGGGGGGGCGAGCAATGAGCAGTTCTTC. Full variable domain (remainder filled in from reference TRBV2 and TRBJ2-1): EPEVTQTPSHQVTQMGQEVILRCVPISNHLYFYWYRQILGQKVEFLVSFYNNEISEKSEIFDDQFSVERPDGSNFTLKIRSTKLEDSAMYFCASSARSGGASNEQFFGPGTRLTVL.

V gene TRBV28 combines with J gene TRBJ2-7, with 8 bases aligning to TRBD2. The CDR3 runs to 16 residues. Germline CDR1 is MDHEN and CDR2 is SYDVKM. The V segment lost 6 bases and the J segment 0 bases; nucleotides outside the gene matches: 10. The CDR3 coding sequence is TGTGCCAGCAGCAAGACCGGGGGGGCCCGCTCCTACGAGCAGTACTTC. Residues: CASSKTGGARSYEQYF.

The chain employs TRBV4-3 and TRBJ1-4; TRBD1 aligns across 8 bases. V was clipped by 0 bases and J by 8 bases; unmatched bases: 8. From germline, CDR1 is LGHNA and CDR2 YSLEER. The CDR3 loop spans 16 amino acids. The CDR3 protein is CASSQDGGTGGEKLFF. Written as DNA, the CDR3 is TGCGCCAGCAGCCAAGATGGCGGGACAGGTGGCGAAAAACTGTTTTTT.

This clone was found once. V and J are TRBV6-5 and TRBJ2-1, with a tentative D call TRBD1 (5 bases). The ends were cut back, 5 bases at V and 8 bases at J, with 10 bases in the middle. The CDR3 contains 12 residues. Germline V gives CDR1 MNHEY, CDR2 SVGAGI. The CDR3 nucleotides read TGTGCCAGCAGTACTCTCAGGGATGAGCAGTTCTTC. Translated, it gives CASSTLRDEQFF.